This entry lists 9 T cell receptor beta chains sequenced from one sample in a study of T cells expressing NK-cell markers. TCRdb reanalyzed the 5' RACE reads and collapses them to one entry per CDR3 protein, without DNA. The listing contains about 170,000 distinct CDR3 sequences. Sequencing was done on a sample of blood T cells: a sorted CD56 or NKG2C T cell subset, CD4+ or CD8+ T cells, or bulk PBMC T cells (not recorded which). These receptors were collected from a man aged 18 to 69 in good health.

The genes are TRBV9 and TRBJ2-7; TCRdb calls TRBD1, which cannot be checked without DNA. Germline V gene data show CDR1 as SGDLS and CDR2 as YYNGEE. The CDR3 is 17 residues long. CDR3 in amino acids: CASSPRLPGQGASEQYF. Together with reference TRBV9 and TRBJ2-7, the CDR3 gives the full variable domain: DSGVTQTPKHLITATGQRVTLRCSPRSGDLSVYWYQQSLDQGLQFLIQYYNGEERAKGNILERFSAQQFPDLHSELNLSSLELGDSALYFCASSPRLPGQGASEQYFGPGTRLTVT.

CDR3 amino acids: CASSLTLYYGYTF. The V gene is TRBV19, the J gene TRBJ1-2. Per germline, CDR1 LNHDA and CDR2 SQIVND (reference sequence). There are 13 residues in the CDR3.

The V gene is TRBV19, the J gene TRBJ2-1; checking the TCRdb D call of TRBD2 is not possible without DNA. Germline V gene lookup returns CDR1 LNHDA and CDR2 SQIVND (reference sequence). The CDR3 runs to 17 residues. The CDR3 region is CASSPTSGRVSYNEQFF.

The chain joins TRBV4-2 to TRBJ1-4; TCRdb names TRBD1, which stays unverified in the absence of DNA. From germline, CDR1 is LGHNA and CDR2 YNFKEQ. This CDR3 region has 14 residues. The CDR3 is CASSNRDSVKKLFF.

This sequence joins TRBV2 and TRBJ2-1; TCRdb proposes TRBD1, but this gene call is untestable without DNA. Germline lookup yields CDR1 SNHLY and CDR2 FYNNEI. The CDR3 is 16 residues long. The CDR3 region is CASSGGHYSQFNEQFF. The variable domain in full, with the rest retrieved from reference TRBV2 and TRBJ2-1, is EPEVTQTPSHQVTQMGQEVILRCVPISNHLYFYWYRQILGQKVEFLVSFYNNEISEKSEIFDDQFSVERPDGSNFTLKIRSTKLEDSAMYFCASSGGHYSQFNEQFFGPGTRLTVL.

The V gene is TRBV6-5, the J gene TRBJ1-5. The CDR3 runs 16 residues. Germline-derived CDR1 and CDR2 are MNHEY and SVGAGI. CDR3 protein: CASSYSHPAGNQPQHF.

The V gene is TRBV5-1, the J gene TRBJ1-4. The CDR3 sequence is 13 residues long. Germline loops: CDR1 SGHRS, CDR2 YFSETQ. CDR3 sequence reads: CASSLVPNEKLFF.

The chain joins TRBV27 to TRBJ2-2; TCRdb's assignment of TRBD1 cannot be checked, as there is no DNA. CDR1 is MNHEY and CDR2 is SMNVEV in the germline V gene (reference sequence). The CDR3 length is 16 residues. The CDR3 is CASSLHGTANTGELFF.

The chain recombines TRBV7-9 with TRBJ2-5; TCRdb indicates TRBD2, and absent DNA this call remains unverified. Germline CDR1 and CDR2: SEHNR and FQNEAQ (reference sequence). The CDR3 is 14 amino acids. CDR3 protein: CASSSRDSQETQYF. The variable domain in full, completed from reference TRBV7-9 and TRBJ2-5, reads DTGVSQNPRHKITKRGQNVTFRCDPISEHNRLYWYRQTLGQGPEFLTYFQNEAQLEKSRLLSDRFSAERPKGSFSTLEIQRTEQGDSAMYLCASSSRDSQETQYFGPGTRLLVL.